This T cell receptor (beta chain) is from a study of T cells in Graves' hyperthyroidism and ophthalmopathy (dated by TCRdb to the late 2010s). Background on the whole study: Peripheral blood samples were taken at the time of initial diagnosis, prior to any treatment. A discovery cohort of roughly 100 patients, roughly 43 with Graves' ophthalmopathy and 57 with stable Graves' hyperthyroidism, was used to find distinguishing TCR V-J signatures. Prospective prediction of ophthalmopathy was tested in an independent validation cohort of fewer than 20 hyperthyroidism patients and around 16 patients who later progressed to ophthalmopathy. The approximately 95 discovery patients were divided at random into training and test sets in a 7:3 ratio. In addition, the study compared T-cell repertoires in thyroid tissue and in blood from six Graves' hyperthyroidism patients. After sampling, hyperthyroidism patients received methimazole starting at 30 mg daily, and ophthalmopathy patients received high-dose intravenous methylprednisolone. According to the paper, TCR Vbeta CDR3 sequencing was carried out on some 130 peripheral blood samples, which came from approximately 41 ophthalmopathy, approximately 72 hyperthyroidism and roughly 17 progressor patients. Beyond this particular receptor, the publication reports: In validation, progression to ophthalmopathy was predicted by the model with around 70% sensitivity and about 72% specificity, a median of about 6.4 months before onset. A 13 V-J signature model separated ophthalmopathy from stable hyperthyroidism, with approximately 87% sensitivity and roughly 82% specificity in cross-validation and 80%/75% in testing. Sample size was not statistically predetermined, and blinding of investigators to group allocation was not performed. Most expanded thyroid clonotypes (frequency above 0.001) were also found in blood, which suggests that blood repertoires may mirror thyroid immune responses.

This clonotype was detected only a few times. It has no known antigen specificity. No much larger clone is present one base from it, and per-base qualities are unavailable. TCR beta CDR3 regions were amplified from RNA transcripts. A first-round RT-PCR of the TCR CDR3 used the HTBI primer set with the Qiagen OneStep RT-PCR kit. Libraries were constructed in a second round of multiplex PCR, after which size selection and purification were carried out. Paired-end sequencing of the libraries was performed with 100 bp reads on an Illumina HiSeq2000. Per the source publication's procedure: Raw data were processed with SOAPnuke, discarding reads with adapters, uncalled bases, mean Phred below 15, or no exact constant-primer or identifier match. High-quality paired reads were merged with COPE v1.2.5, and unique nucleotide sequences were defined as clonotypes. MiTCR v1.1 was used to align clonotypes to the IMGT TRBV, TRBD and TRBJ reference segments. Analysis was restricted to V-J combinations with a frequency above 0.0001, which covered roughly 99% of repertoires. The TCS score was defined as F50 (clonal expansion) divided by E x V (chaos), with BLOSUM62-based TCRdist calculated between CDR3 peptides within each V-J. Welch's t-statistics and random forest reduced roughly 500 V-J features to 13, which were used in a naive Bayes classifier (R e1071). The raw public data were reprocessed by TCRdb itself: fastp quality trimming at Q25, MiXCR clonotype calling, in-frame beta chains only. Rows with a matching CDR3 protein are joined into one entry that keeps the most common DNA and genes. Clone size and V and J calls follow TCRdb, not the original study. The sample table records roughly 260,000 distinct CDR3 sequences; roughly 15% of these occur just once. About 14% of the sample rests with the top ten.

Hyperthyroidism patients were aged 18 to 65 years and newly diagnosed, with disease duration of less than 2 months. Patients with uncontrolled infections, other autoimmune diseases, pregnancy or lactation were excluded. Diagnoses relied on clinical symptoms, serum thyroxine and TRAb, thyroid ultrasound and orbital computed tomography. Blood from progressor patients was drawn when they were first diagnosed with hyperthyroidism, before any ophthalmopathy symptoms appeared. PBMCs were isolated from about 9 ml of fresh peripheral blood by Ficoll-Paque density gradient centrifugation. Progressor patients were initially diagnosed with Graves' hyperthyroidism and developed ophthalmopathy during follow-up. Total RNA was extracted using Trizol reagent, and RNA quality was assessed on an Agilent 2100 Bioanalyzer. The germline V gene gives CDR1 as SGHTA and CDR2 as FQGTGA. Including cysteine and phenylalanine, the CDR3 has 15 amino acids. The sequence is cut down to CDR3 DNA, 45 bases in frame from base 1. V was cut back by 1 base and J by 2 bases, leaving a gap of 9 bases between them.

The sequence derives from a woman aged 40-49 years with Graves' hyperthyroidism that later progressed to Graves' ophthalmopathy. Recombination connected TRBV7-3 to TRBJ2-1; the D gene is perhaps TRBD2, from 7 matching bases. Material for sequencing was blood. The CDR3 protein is CASSLKRDTYNEQFF. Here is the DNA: TGTGCCAGCAGCTTAAAGCGGGACACCTACAATGAGCAGTTCTTC.